Listed below are T cell receptor beta chains from one sample, sequenced in a study of CD8+ T cells in alopecia areata. Data came from immunoSEQ multiplex PCR; TCRdb stores just in-frame clones and leaves some out. The repertoire holds 150,000 to 190,000 clones, with about 51% as singletons. This sample comprised CD8+ T cells sorted from blood, obtained at week 0. The source of these receptors is a human donor with alopecia areata. CDR3s include the opening cysteine and the closing phenylalanine or tryptophan. Fields, in order: V gene, D gene, clone size, J gene, CDR3 protein, CDR3 DNA. D genes are given only for firm matches. Where a row states a size, it is once, few, many or the class of an expanded clone; other rows omit it.

>TRBV7-2|TRBD2|NA|TRBJ2-1
CASSLTRLAGGPYEQFF
TGTGCCAGCAGCCTAACCCGACTAGCGGGGGGGCCGTATGAGCAGTTCTTC
>TRBV7-2|TRBD1|NA|TRBJ2-7
CASSLTRDRALYEQYF
TGTGCCAGCAGCCTAACCCGGGACAGGGCCCTCTACGAGCAGTACTTC
>TRBV11-2|TRBD2|once|TRBJ2-1
CASSYSGGGEQFF
TGTGCCAGCAGCTACAGCGGGGGAGGTGAGCAGTTCTTC
>TRBV25-1|NA|NA|TRBJ2-7
CASSEELGYEQYF
TGTGCCAGCAGTGAAGAACTTGGATACGAGCAGTACTTC
>TRBV30|NA|NA|TRBJ2-3
CAWSGQTDRTDTQYF
TGTGCCTGGAGTGGACAGACAGACCGCACAGATACGCAGTATTTT
>TRBV30|NA|NA|TRBJ1-1
CAWRAGITEAFF
TGTGCCTGGAGGGCAGGCATTACTGAAGCTTTCTTT
>TRBV4-3|NA|NA|TRBJ1-1
CASSPSRGAEAFF
TGCGCCAGCAGCCCGTCTCGGGGCGCTGAAGCTTTCTTT
>TRBV13|NA|many|TRBJ1-6
CASSLGYQNSPLHF
TGTGCCAGCAGCTTAGGGTACCAGAATTCACCCCTCCACTTT
>TRBV11-2|TRBD1|few|TRBJ2-7
CASSLGGGQGYEQYF
TGTGCCAGCAGCTTAGGGGGAGGACAGGGCTACGAGCAGTACTTC
>TRBV2|NA|NA|TRBJ1-2
CASSELPEWGYTF
TGTGCCAGCAGTGAACTACCGGAATGGGGCTACACCTTC
>TRBV29-1|TRBD1|NA|TRBJ2-7
CSVDGWDRDPYEQYF
TGCAGCGTCGATGGGTGGGACAGGGACCCTTACGAGCAGTACTTC
>TRBV15|NA|NA|TRBJ2-6
CATSRDRGAGANVLTF
TGTGCCACCAGCAGAGATCGGGGCGCTGGGGCCAACGTCCTGACTTTC
>TRBV30|NA|once|TRBJ2-7
CAWTPAWGSYEQYF
TGTGCCTGGACTCCCGCCTGGGGGTCCTACGAGCAGTACTTC
>TRBV30|NA|NA|TRBJ1-4
CAGTRGGEKLFF
TGTGCCGGGACTCGGGGTGGCGAAAAACTGTTTTTT
>TRBV28|NA|NA|TRBJ2-7
CASSFPGESYEQYF
TGTGCCAGCAGTTTTCCAGGGGAATCCTACGAGCAGTACTTC
>TRBV27|NA|NA|TRBJ2-5
CASSFGGAQETQYF
TGTGCCAGCAGTTTTGGGGGGGCACAGGAGACCCAGTACTTC
>TRBV15|NA|NA|TRBJ2-7
CATSRVKSGTPYEQYF
TGTGCCACCAGCAGAGTAAAGTCCGGGACACCCTACGAGCAGTACTTC
>TRBV7-9|NA|once|TRBJ1-1
CASSSTGMNTEAFF
TGTGCCAGCAGCTCAACAGGTATGAACACTGAAGCTTTCTTT
>TRBV27|TRBD1|many|TRBJ2-5
CASSPWAGGKETQYF
TGTGCCAGCAGTCCATGGGCAGGGGGCAAGGAGACCCAGTACTTC
>TRBV7-8|NA|NA|TRBJ2-5
CASSLVSSQETQYF
TGTGCCAGCAGCTTAGTGTCCAGCCAAGAGACCCAGTACTTC
>TRBV29-1|TRBD1|NA|TRBJ2-2
CSVEGQGAPGELFF
TGCAGCGTTGAAGGACAGGGGGCGCCCGGGGAGCTGTTTTTT
>TRBV2|NA|few|TRBJ1-1
CASQGPGTEAFF
TGTGCCAGCCAAGGACCAGGCACTGAAGCTTTCTTT
>TRBV6-6|TRBD1|NA|TRBJ1-6
CASSPTGGTSPLHF
TGTGCCAGCAGCCCCACAGGGGGGACTTCACCCCTCCACTTT
>TRBV7-2|NA|few|TRBJ1-1
CASSGHSGRRAFF
TGTGCCAGCAGCGGACACTCGGGACGGAGAGCTTTCTTT
>TRBV4-2|NA|NA|TRBJ1-1
CASSQDVSETEAFF
TGTGCCAGCAGCCAAGATGTCTCAGAGACTGAAGCTTTCTTT
>TRBV27|NA|NA|TRBJ1-5
CASSPQGASNQPQHF
TGTGCCAGCAGTCCACAGGGCGCGAGCAATCAGCCCCAGCATTTT
>TRBV14|NA|few|TRBJ1-2
CASSQAVNYGYTF
TGTGCCAGCAGCCAAGCAGTAAACTATGGCTACACCTTC
>TRBV5-6|NA|NA|TRBJ2-1
CASSSSNEQFF
TGTGCCAGCAGCTCGTCCAATGAGCAGTTCTTC
>TRBV7-3|NA|few|TRBJ2-1
CASSLEIGNNEQFF
TGTGCCAGCAGCTTAGAGATAGGGAACAATGAGCAGTTCTTC
>TRBV6-5|NA|NA|TRBJ1-1
CASSYFEGNTEAFF
TGTGCCAGCAGTTACTTTGAGGGAAACACTGAAGCTTTCTTT
>TRBV27|NA|NA|TRBJ1-1
CASSFGGKEAFF
TGTGCCAGCAGTTTTGGTGGGAAAGAAGCTTTCTTT
>TRBV19|TRBD1|NA|TRBJ2-7
CASRTGTGTYEQYF
TGTGCCAGTAGAACCGGGACAGGCACCTACGAGCAGTACTTC
>TRBV23-1|NA|NA|TRBJ1-3
CARVKRAGNTIYF
TGCGCCAGAGTCAAAAGGGCTGGAAACACCATATATTTT
>TRBV4-3|NA|NA|TRBJ2-6
CASSQGVPGANVLTF
TGCGCCAGCAGCCAAGGGGTCCCTGGGGCCAACGTCCTGACTTTC
>TRBV7-8|NA|NA|TRBJ2-7
CASSADPYEQYF
TGTGCCAGCAGCGCGGACCCCTACGAGCAGTACTTC
>TRBV19|TRBD2|NA|TRBJ2-7
CASSFTSDRTYEQYF
TGTGCCAGTAGTTTCACTAGCGACCGGACCTACGAGCAGTACTTC
>TRBV28|TRBD1|once|TRBJ1-2
CAVGGISHDRGDYGYTF
TGTGCCGTGGGCGGCATAAGCCACGACAGGGGGGACTATGGCTACACCTTC
>TRBV19|NA|NA|TRBJ1-2
CASSPRQDRVYGYTF
TGTGCCAGTAGCCCGAGGCAGGACCGAGTCTATGGCTACACCTTC
>TRBV29-1|TRBD1|NA|TRBJ1-1
CSVPDRGVTEAFF
TGCAGCGTCCCTGACAGGGGGGTCACTGAAGCTTTCTTT
>TRBV29-1|NA|NA|TRBJ2-7
CSVGGVSDEQYF
TGCAGCGTTGGAGGCGTATCCGACGAGCAGTACTTC
>TRBV27|NA|NA|TRBJ2-5
CASSLLGGIKTQYF
TGTGCCAGCAGTTTATTGGGGGGCATAAAGACCCAGTACTTC
>TRBV2|TRBD2|few|TRBJ2-3
CASQTSYGADTQYF
TGTGCCAGCCAGACTAGCTATGGCGCAGATACGCAGTATTTT
>TRBV2|NA|NA|TRBJ1-5
CASTTGLGGSNQPQHF
TGTGCCAGCACCACCGGTCTGGGTGGGAGCAATCAGCCCCAGCATTTT
>TRBV30|TRBD1|NA|TRBJ2-7
CAGGQGTSEQYF
TGTGCCGGCGGACAGGGGACGAGTGAGCAGTACTTC
>TRBV29-1|NA|few|TRBJ2-7
CSVGGLPSSSYEQYF
TGCAGCGTTGGGGGCCTACCAAGTTCCTCCTACGAGCAGTACTTC
>TRBV29-1|NA|NA|TRBJ2-1
CSVLPAGAKYNEQFF
TGCAGCGTCCTACCGGCGGGGGCTAAATACAATGAGCAGTTCTTC
>TRBV30|TRBD2|NA|TRBJ2-7
CAWDGRDSSYEQYF
TGTGCCTGGGATGGGAGGGATTCATCCTACGAGCAGTACTTC
>TRBV4-3|TRBD2|NA|TRBJ2-2
CASSPTSGGNTGELFF
TGCGCCAGCAGCCCAACTAGCGGGGGTAACACCGGGGAGCTGTTTTTT
>TRBV6-6|NA|many|TRBJ1-1
CASSYSEELMNTEAFF
TGTGCCAGCAGTTATTCAGAAGAACTGATGAACACTGAAGCTTTCTTT
>TRBV7-9|NA|NA|TRBJ2-7
CASSPAGYEQYF
TGTGCCAGCAGTCCCGCAGGCTACGAGCAGTACTTC
>TRBV6-5|NA|NA|TRBJ1-2
CASSIRDTYGYTF
TGTGCCAGCAGCATCAGGGACACCTATGGCTACACCTTC
>TRBV7-6|TRBD1|NA|TRBJ1-1
CASSPGGTTEAFF
TGTGCCAGCAGCCCAGGGGGTACCACTGAAGCTTTCTTT
>TRBV6-4|NA|NA|TRBJ2-1
CASSQGGEQFF
TGTGCCAGCAGTCAGGGGGGGGAGCAGTTCTTC
>TRBV27|NA|NA|TRBJ1-5
CASSAPGQPQHF
TGTGCCAGCAGCGCTCCCGGGCAGCCCCAGCATTTT
>TRBV25-1|NA|NA|TRBJ1-1
CASSMGAKTEAFF
TGTGCCAGCAGTATGGGGGCTAAGACTGAAGCTTTCTTT
>TRBV15|NA|NA|TRBJ1-6
CATSSRTEPDSPLHF
TGTGCCACCAGCAGCAGGACCGAACCCGATTCACCCCTCCACTTT
>TRBV29-1|NA|NA|TRBJ1-1
CSVEGVGWTEAFF
TGCAGCGTTGAAGGTGTGGGATGGACTGAAGCTTTCTTT
>TRBV2|NA|NA|TRBJ2-7
CASSRRPDTSSYEQYF
TGTGCCAGCAGTCGGAGACCGGACACGAGCTCCTACGAGCAGTACTTC
>TRBV2|NA|NA|TRBJ2-5
CASSAGAGQETQYF
TGTGCCAGCAGTGCGGGAGCTGGGCAAGAGACCCAGTACTTC